This T cell receptor beta chain was recovered during a study of cytotoxic CD8 clonotypes in ibrutinib-treated CLL. Sequencing was designed to attain a depth spanning 1 in 200,000 to 1 in 1 million T cells. The method was immunoSEQ multiplex PCR; TCRdb's version includes in-frame clones alone and lacks a portion of them. The sample lists 65,000 to 90,000 clones, less than 90% occurring once. Trimming pared 5 bases from V and 7 bases from J, leaving 17 bases between. Germline assignment: CDR1 MNHEY and CDR2 SMNVEV (reference sequence). This CDR3 has 14 amino acids. This chain uses TRBV27 with TRBJ1-2; D is unclear. The sequencing used PBMCs, collected after 24 months of ibrutinib treatment. This receptor was identified in a human donor with chronic lymphocytic leukemia. CDR3 protein: CASSPSYPASGYTF. DNA of the CDR3: TGTGCCAGCAGTCCCTCTTACCCTGCTTCTGGCTACACCTTC.